This note documents a single TCR beta chain sequence. There is no known antigen for this receptor. No qualities accompany the bases; no much larger clone lies one base away. The collaborating institutions used their own protocols to collect whole blood in K2EDTA tubes. For TCRbeta analysis, collaborators shipped samples as frozen whole blood, isolated PBMCs, or DNA extracted from either of those sample types. From cysteine to phenylalanine, the CDR3 is 16 amino acids long. The sequence is cut down to CDR3 DNA, 48 bases in frame from base 1. V is reduced by 4 bases and J by 7 bases, leaving a spacing of 18 bases between them. The germline V gene gives CDR1 as SGDLS and CDR2 as YYNGEE. The entry originates in a study of blood T cell repertoires in COVID-19 (dated by TCRdb to about 2020). Some background on the complete study: Samples covering the acute and convalescent phases of COVID-19 were provided by collaborators in the United States, Italy and Spain. A freely available public database, intended as a resource for researchers studying the immune response to SARS-CoV-2, is where the repertoires were released. Where HLA class I and class II types were available, the types were taken from metadata supplied by the sample provider, not from assay-based typing. The material from the prospective study consisted of cDNA or gDNA derived from T cells, B-cell-depleted T cells, or PBMCs. Subjects who had been exposed to COVID-19, were actively infected with it, or had recovered from it provided the deeply sampled blood TCRbeta repertoires that made up the dataset. Samples were obtained from the ongoing ImmuneRACE study (first 160 participants) and from 1,254 subjects provided by 6 global collaborators. Sample metadata almost always included a de-identified subject ID, COVID-19 status, age in years and sex.

The investigation overall reported the following: The quantity of clinical and demographic metadata differed by source and by participant and was supplied without curation.

TCRbeta CDR3 regions were amplified from genomic DNA by means of the immunoSEQ Assay, a bias-controlled multiplex PCR. In the paper's pipeline: Within the assay, amplification of reference gene primers was used to estimate how many nucleated cells each sample contained. To quantify the absolute abundance of each unique TCRbeta CDR3 rearrangement, sequence reads were collapsed and filtered. For each sample, productive Simpson clonality was calculated as the square root of Simpson's diversity index over productive rearrangements. TCRdb obtained this table from immuneACCESS and retained in-frame rearrangements with V and J assigned. These tables miss some clones; where compared with another copy, unresolved V genes account for less than half of the shortfall, and the remainder is unexplained. That table is the source of V, J and clone size, and D and trimming were worked out from the DNA. The sample yields approximately 190,000 clones; approximately 82% were counted once. The top ten clones comprise 6.9% of the sample.

Sequencing used peripheral blood. The rearrangement joined TRBV9 to TRBJ1-6; 6 matching bases give a weak D call of TRBD1. The receptor was derived from a human donor with acute or convalescent COVID-19. The donor label of this sample is uncertain. The DNA sequence is TGTGCCAGCAGCCCGACCTCCGGGACAAGAAATTCACCCCTCCACTTT. Its translation is CASSPTSGTRNSPLHF.